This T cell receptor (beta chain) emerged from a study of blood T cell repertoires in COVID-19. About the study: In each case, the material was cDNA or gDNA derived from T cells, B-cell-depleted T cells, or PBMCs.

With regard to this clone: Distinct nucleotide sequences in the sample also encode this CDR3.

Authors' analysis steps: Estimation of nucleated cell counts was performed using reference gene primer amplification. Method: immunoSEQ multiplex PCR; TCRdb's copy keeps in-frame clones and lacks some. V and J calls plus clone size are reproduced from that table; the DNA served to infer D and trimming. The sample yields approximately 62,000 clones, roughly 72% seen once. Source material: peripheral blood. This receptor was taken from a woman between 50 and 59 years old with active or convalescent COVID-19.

CDR3 sequence: CASSFGVSANYGYTF. DNA of the CDR3: TGCGCCAGCAGCTTTGGAGTTTCAGCTAACTATGGCTACACCTTC. This chain joins TRBV5-1 and TRBJ1-2, with D hard to call. The V gene's germline CDR1 is SGHRS and CDR2 YFSETQ. The length of the CDR3 is 15 residues. The V end was cut by 2 bases, the J end by 0 bases, with 11 bases between.